One sample yielded the 10 T cell receptor beta chains listed below, sequenced in a study of blood T cell repertoires in COVID-19. Sequenced by immunoSEQ multiplex PCR; TCRdb stores in-frame clones only, minus some. Here the sample spans roughly 250,000 clones, roughly 82% being singletons. Material: peripheral blood. The receptors were gathered from a woman aged 70-85 years with acute or convalescent COVID-19.

V usage is TRBV4-3 and J usage is TRBJ2-3, with 12 bases matching TRBD2. In germline, CDR1 is LGHNA, CDR2 YSLEER. The length of the CDR3 is 18 residues. The junction had 9 bases not matched to a gene; V was cut back by 1 base and J by 4 bases. CDR3 sequence: CASSQGPSGGAGSDTQYF. As DNA, the CDR3 is TGCGCCAGCAGCCAAGGGCCTAGCGGGGGGGCCGGATCAGATACGCAGTATTTT.

The chain has TRBV29-1 and TRBJ1-3, with 11 bases that match TRBD1. CDR3 length: 16 amino acids. V trimming: 2 bases; J trimming: 1 base; junction bases outside the gene matches: 4. Germline values: CDR1 SQVTM, CDR2 ANQGSEA. The CDR3 spells CSVEPGQGVSGNTIYF. In DNA form, the CDR3 reads TGCAGCGTTGAACCGGGACAGGGGGTGTCTGGAAACACCATATATTTT.

This clone was observed a few times. This rearrangement joins TRBV7-2 to TRBJ2-5; D is unresolved. Germline lookup yields CDR1 SGHTA and CDR2 FQGNSA. The V and J ends lost 6 bases and 2 bases respectively, with 13 bases between them. This CDR3 region has 14 residues. This CDR3 is CASRLTRDQETQYF. CDR3 bases: TGTGCCAGCAGGCTAACCCGAGATCAAGAGACCCAGTACTTC.

The genes are TRBV11-2 and TRBJ2-7; TRBD1 matches 7 bases. J was trimmed by 3 bases and V by 5 bases; bases with no gene match: 4. The CDR3 totals 13 residues. The germline V gene encodes CDR1 SGHAT and CDR2 FQNNGV. CDR3 residues: CASSIGTVYEQYF. DNA for the CDR3: TGTGCCAGCAGCATCGGGACAGTCTACGAGCAGTACTTC.

J is TRBJ2-3 and V is TRBV5-4; 9 positions match TRBD1. From germline, CDR1 is SGHNT and CDR2 YYREEE (reference sequence). Trimming took 2 bases from V and 3 from J; bases not matched to a gene: 4. This CDR3 region has 15 residues. The CDR3 loop is CASSFRDRATDTQYF. The CDR3 DNA reads as TGTGCCAGCAGCTTTAGGGACAGGGCGACAGATACGCAGTATTTT.

The table lists this clone with a few counts. The chain has TRBV7-9 and TRBJ1-5; the D gene is possibly TRBD1 (5 bases). The V and J ends lost 5 bases and 3 bases respectively, with 14 bases between them. CDR1 and CDR2 from the germline V gene are SEHNR and FQNEAQ (reference sequence). This CDR3 region has 15 residues. The CDR3 here is CASSPSGGLNQPQHF. CDR3 nucleotide sequence: TGTGCCAGCAGCCCCAGCGGGGGACTCAATCAGCCCCAGCATTTT.

The chain is built from TRBV4-2 and TRBJ1-6, with 10 bases aligning to TRBD1. The CDR3 has 15 residues. The germline CDR1 and CDR2 sequences are LGHNA and YNFKEQ. The ends lost 9 bases at V and 7 bases at J; junction bases unmatched: 9. The chain's CDR3 is CASHGTGAQNSPLHF. The CDR3 nucleotides are TGTGCCAGTCACGGGACAGGGGCCCAAAATTCACCCCTCCACTTT.

The chain couples TRBV7-2 to TRBJ1-6; 8 nucleotides agree with TRBD1. This CDR3 contains 16 residues. Per germline, CDR1 SGHTA and CDR2 FQGNSA. Trimming at V came to 5 bases and at J to 4 bases, leaving 7 bases not matched to a gene. The CDR3: CASSTDRGSYNSPLHF. The CDR3 DNA reads TGTGCCAGCAGCACCGACAGGGGTTCATATAATTCACCCCTCCACTTT.

The chain carries TRBV4-3 and TRBJ1-2; D may be TRBD1 (6 bases). V lost 0 bases, J lost 2 bases, and 13 bases lay in between. CDR1 LGHNA and CDR2 YSLEER come from the germline V gene. This CDR3 region has 16 residues. CDR3 in DNA: TGCGCCAGCAGCCAAGAATTGGGACAACGAAACTATGGCTACACCTTC. It translates to CASSQELGQRNYGYTF.

The V call is TRBV5-1, the J call TRBJ1-1; unclear D gene. Trimming cost V 4 bases and J 2 bases, with 9 bases left between them. The CDR3 is 13 residues long. Germline V lookup: CDR1 SGHRS, CDR2 YFSETQ. Here the CDR3 reads CASSQQKNTEAFF. The CDR3 DNA reads as TGCGCCAGCAGCCAACAAAAAAACACTGAAGCTTTCTTT.